Listed below are T cell receptor beta chains from one sample, sequenced in a study of shared clonotypes between healthy human individuals. The data were produced by immunoSEQ multiplex PCR, yet TCRdb's version contains in-frame clones alone and is incomplete. The sample shows roughly 1,000,000 clones, around 78% of them seen only once. Sequencing used memory CD4+ T cells from PBMCs. The receptors derive from a man aged 18-30 years in good health. Some clones in this sample may be carry-over from other donors' samples. Both conserved end residues are part of each CDR3. A D gene is named only where the DNA matches it firmly. A clone size is listed for some rows: how often the clone was seen (once, few, many), or a class if it is expanded.

>13|TRBV28|-|TRBJ2-7|-
CASSSQDRYEQYF
TGTGCCAGCAGTTCCCAAGACAGGTACGAGCAGTACTTC
>17|TRBV27|-|TRBJ2-3|TRBD1
CASSLFPRDSSTDTQYF
TGTGCCAGCAGTTTATTCCCCCGGGACAGCAGCACAGATACGCAGTATTTT
>18|TRBV9|-|TRBJ2-7|TRBD2
CASSATSGRAGFGHEQYF
TGTGCCAGCAGCGCGACTAGCGGGAGGGCGGGATTCGGGCACGAGCAGTACTTC
>14|TRBV5-5|-|TRBJ2-7|-
CASNMPHSGNEQYF
TGTGCCAGCAATATGCCTCACTCCGGCAACGAGCAGTACTTC
>13|TRBV2|-|TRBJ1-2|-
CASSVGPGGGYTF
TGTGCCAGCAGTGTGGGACCGGGGGGTGGCTACACCTTC
>14|TRBV30|-|TRBJ2-3|TRBD2
CAWSVWGRGDTQYF
TGTGCCTGGAGTGTATGGGGGAGGGGAGATACGCAGTATTTT
>14|TRBV5-4|-|TRBJ1-4|TRBD1
CASSSQGAGEKLFF
TGTGCCAGCAGCTCACAGGGGGCCGGGGAAAAACTGTTTTTT
>16|TRBV21-1|many|TRBJ2-5|-
CASSKALTKGSETQYF
TGTGCCAGCAGCAAAGCGCTTACAAAGGGGAGCGAGACCCAGTACTTC
>15|TRBV28|-|TRBJ2-6|-
CASNGAVGGANVLTF
TGTGCCAGCAATGGTGCGGTGGGAGGGGCCAACGTCCTGACTTTC
>16|TRBV28|-|TRBJ1-4|-
CASSAGGSATNEKLFF
TGTGCCAGCAGTGCGGGGGGGTCGGCGACTAATGAAAAACTGTTTTTT
>14|TRBV7-3|-|TRBJ1-1|-
CASSLTGPNTEAFF
TGTGCCAGCAGCCTAACAGGGCCTAACACTGAAGCTTTCTTT
>16|TRBV9|-|TRBJ2-3|TRBD2
CASSGPGLAGGNTQYF
TGTGCCAGCAGCGGACCGGGACTAGCGGGAGGAAATACGCAGTATTTT
>15|TRBV4-1|-|TRBJ1-4|TRBD1
CASSLTGQYNEKLFF
TGCGCCAGCAGCCTCACGGGACAGTATAATGAAAAACTGTTTTTT
>13|TRBV30|few|TRBJ1-5|TRBD1
CAWTGQGMQPQHF
TGTGCCTGGACCGGACAGGGAATGCAGCCCCAGCATTTT
>15|TRBV28|-|TRBJ1-5|TRBD1
CASSLRGTGNQPQHF
TGTGCCAGCAGTTTACGCGGGACAGGCAATCAGCCCCAGCATTTT
>15|TRBV11-3|-|TRBJ1-3|-
CASSSAGVRGNTIYF
TGTGCCAGCAGCTCCGCAGGGGTCCGAGGAAACACCATATATTTT
>14|TRBV11-2|-|TRBJ2-3|TRBD2
CASSLNGGITTQYF
TGTGCCAGCAGCTTAAACGGGGGGATAACTACGCAGTATTTT
>12|TRBV10-3|-|TRBJ1-2|-
CAIGDRGNGYTF
TGTGCCATCGGGGATAGGGGGAATGGCTACACCTTC
>14|TRBV14|-|TRBJ1-3|-
CASSQAVRRNTIYF
TGTGCCAGCAGCCAAGCTGTGAGGAGAAACACCATATATTTT
>11|TRBV7-2|-|TRBJ2-6|-
CASSPSNVLTF
TGTGCCAGCAGCCCATCCAACGTCCTGACTTTC
>14|TRBV7-8|-|TRBJ2-7|TRBD2
CASSLVGRGYEQYF
TGTGCCAGCAGCTTGGTGGGGAGGGGATACGAGCAGTACTTC
>16|TRBV5-6|-|TRBJ1-5|-
CASSRGWGAKDQPQHF
TGTGCCAGCAGCCGCGGGTGGGGGGCAAAGGATCAGCCCCAGCATTTT
>14|TRBV5-1|-|TRBJ1-1|-
CASSLVTDNTEAFF
TGCGCCAGCAGCTTGGTGACAGATAACACTGAAGCTTTCTTT
>12|TRBV7-9|-|TRBJ1-3|-
CASSLARNTIYF
TGTGCCAGCAGCTTAGCCAGAAACACCATATATTTT